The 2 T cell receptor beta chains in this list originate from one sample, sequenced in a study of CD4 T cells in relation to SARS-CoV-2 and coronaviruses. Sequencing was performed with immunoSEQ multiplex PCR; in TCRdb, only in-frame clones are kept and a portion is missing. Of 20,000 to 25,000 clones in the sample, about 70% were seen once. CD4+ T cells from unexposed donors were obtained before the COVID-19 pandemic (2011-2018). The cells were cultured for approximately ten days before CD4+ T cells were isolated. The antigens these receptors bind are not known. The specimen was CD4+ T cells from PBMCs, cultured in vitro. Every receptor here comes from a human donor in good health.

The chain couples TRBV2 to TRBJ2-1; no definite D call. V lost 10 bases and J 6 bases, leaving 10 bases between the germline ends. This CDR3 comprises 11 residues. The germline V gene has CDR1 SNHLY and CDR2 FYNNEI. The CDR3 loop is CATTQVNEQFF. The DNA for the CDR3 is TGTGCCACTACGCAGGTCAATGAGCAGTTCTTC.

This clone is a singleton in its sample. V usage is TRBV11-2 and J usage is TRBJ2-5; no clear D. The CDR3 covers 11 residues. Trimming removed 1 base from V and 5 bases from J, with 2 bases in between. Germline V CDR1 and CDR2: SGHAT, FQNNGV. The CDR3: CASSLVETQYF. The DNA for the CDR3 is TGTGCCAGCAGCTTAGTTGAGACCCAGTACTTC. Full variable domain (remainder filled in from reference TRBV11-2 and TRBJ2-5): EAGVAQSPRYKIIEKRQSVAFWCNPISGHATLYWYQQILGQGPKLLIQFQNNGVVDDSQLPKDRFSAERLKGVDSTLKIQPAKLEDSAVYLCASSLVETQYFGPGTRLLVL.